Listed below are T cell receptor beta chains from one sample, sequenced in a study of blood T cell repertoires in COVID-19. Produced via immunoSEQ multiplex PCR; TCRdb's table is partial and in-frame only. The sample carries tens of thousands of clones, approximately 90% recorded once. Source material: peripheral blood. The source of these receptors is a human donor in a cohort sampled during active COVID-19. Each CDR3 is given with its conserved first and last residue. D genes are given only for firm matches. Clone sizes are given selectively: once, few, many, or a class where the clone is expanded.

v_call	clone_size	j_call	d_call	cdr3_aa	cdr3_nt
TRBV12-5	-	TRBJ2-6	TRBD1	CASGLPRDSSGANVLTF	TGTGCTAGTGGTCTGCCTCGGGACAGCTCTGGGGCCAACGTCCTGACTTTC
TRBV6-2/TRBV6-3	-	TRBJ2-7	-	CASRPTGEPAYEQYF	TGTGCCAGCAGGCCTACCGGGGAGCCGGCCTACGAGCAGTACTTC
TRBV29-1	few	TRBJ2-1	-	CSVLARYNEQFF	TGCAGCGTGCTAGCACGCTACAATGAGCAGTTCTTC
TRBV5-1	once	TRBJ2-7	-	CASSGSGYPYEQYF	TGCGCCAGCAGCGGATCAGGGTACCCCTACGAGCAGTACTTC
TRBV3-1/TRBV3-2	-	TRBJ1-1	-	CASSQINTEAFF	TGTGCCAGCAGCCAAATAAACACTGAAGCTTTCTTT
TRBV4-3	-	TRBJ2-3	TRBD2	CASSQVLAGADTQYF	TGCGCCAGCAGCCAAGTATTAGCGGGAGCAGATACGCAGTATTTT
TRBV4-2	once	TRBJ1-4	-	CASSPIGTAGGEKLFF	TGTGCCAGCAGCCCTATCGGGACGGCCGGGGGGGAAAAACTGTTTTTT
TRBV20-1	-	TRBJ2-3	TRBD2	CSASIPSGTIDTQYF	TGCAGTGCTAGTATTCCTAGCGGGACTATAGATACGCAGTATTTT
TRBV29-1	-	TRBJ2-7	TRBD1	CSVGTGGEQYF	TGCAGCGTGGGGACAGGGGGCGAGCAGTACTTC
TRBV19	once	TRBJ1-5	TRBD1	CASSLTGQNQPQHF	TGTGCCAGTAGTCTAACGGGACAGAATCAGCCCCAGCATTTT
TRBV19	-	TRBJ2-3	-	CASKVRGAGDTQYF	TGTGCCAGTAAAGTCAGGGGAGCTGGGGATACGCAGTATTTT
TRBV6-4	once	TRBJ2-1	-	CASSVATGFYNEQFF	TGTGCCAGCAGTGTGGCGACGGGGTTCTACAATGAGCAGTTCTTC
TRBV3-1/TRBV3-2	-	TRBJ2-3	-	CASSPPFTDTQYF	TGTGCCAGCAGTCCTCCTTTCACAGATACGCAGTATTTT
TRBV6-5	-	TRBJ1-1	-	CASSYDRGAPNTEAFF	TGTGCCAGCAGTTATGATCGGGGGGCCCCCAACACTGAAGCTTTCTTT
TRBV7-2	-	TRBJ2-1	TRBD2	CASSLEGTSGRFYNEQFF	TGTGCCAGCAGCTTAGAGGGGACTAGCGGGAGGTTCTACAATGAGCAGTTCTTC
TRBV5-6	-	TRBJ2-7	TRBD1	CASSPTGVWYEQYF	TGTGCCAGCAGTCCCACAGGGGTTTGGTACGAGCAGTACTTC
TRBV5-8	-	TRBJ1-1	-	CASSFTLTRAFF	TGTGCCAGCAGCTTTACCCTGACGAGGGCTTTCTTT
TRBV2	-	TRBJ2-5	-	CASSWAEKETQYF	TGTGCCAGCAGTTGGGCAGAGAAAGAGACCCAGTACTTC
TRBV7-3	-	TRBJ2-2	-	CASSAQGTGELFF	TGTGCCAGCAGCGCCCAGGGAACCGGGGAGCTGTTTTTT
TRBV7-9	-	TRBJ2-3	-	CASSQMGGVGAQYF	TGTGCCAGCAGCCAAATGGGCGGGGTGGGGGCGCAGTATTTT
TRBV19	-	TRBJ1-5	-	CASSIAGNQPQHF	TGTGCCAGTAGTATTGCAGGGAATCAGCCCCAGCATTTT
TRBV4-2	-	TRBJ2-1	TRBD2	CASSQEGRLLAGDYNEQFF	TGTGCCAGCAGCCAAGAAGGAAGACTACTAGCGGGAGACTACAATGAGCAGTTCTTC
TRBV24-1	-	TRBJ1-1	-	CATSLGGDNTEAFF	TGTGCCACCAGCTTGGGAGGGGATAACACTGAAGCTTTCTTT
TRBV18	-	TRBJ2-6	TRBD2	CASTLVVAGVASGANVLTF	TGTGCCAGCACCCTCGTAGTAGCGGGAGTTGCGTCTGGGGCCAACGTCCTGACTTTC